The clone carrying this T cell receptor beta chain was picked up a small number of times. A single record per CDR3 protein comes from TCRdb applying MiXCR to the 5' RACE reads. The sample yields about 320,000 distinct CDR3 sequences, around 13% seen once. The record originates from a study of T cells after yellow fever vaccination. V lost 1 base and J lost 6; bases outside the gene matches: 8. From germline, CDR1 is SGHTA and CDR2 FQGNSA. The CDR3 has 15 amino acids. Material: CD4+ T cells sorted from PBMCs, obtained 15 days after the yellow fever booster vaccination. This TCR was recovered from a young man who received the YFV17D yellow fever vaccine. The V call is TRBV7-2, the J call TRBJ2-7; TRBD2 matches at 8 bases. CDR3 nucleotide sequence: TGTGCCAGCAGCTTAGGCGGGGGGCTAAGGCCCGAGCAGTACTTC. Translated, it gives CASSLGGGLRPEQYF. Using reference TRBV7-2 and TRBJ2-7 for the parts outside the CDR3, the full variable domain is GAGVSQSPSNKVTEKGKDVELRCDPISGHTALYWYRQSLGQGLEFLIYFQGNSAPDKSGLPSDRFSAERTGGSVSTLTIQRTQQEDSAVYLCASSLGGGLRPEQYFGPGTRLTVT.